The rows below give T cell receptor beta chains drawn from one sample of a study of molecular identifiers for immune sequencing clone quantification. TCRdb reanalysed the PCR reads using MiXCR and keeps one entry per CDR3 protein. The sample carries 490,000 or so distinct CDR3 sequences, about a fifth recorded once. Material: naive CD8+ T cells from blood, with Jurkat cell RNA spiked in. These receptors were taken from a human donor in good health. Some libraries in this study had Jurkat cell RNA spiked in. The CDR3 runs from the conserved cysteine through the conserved F or W.

>TRBV14|TRBJ2-2
CASSQYRVTGELFF
>TRBV11-2|TRBJ2-1
CASSLVGQGAYNEQFF
>TRBV6-2/TRBV6-3|TRBJ2-5
CASSPLYQETQYF
>TRBV5-1|TRBJ2-7
CASSQGEGAIYEQYF
>TRBV5-1|TRBJ1-1
CASSFRDRGTEAFF
>TRBV4-3|TRBJ1-1
CASSQGRWTEAFF
>TRBV3-2|TRBJ2-3
CASSQDVGEPPDTQYF
>TRBV5-1|TRBJ2-7
CASSLGGGRAYEQYF
>TRBV30|TRBJ1-5
CAWRMTGTSNQPQHF
>TRBV6-5|TRBJ2-2
CASSYSGSPATGELFF
>TRBV20-1|TRBJ2-3
CSADRTGSGDTDTQYF
>TRBV11-2|TRBJ1-1
CASSYPWGGTEAFF
>TRBV5-1|TRBJ1-3
CASSLELADSGNTIYF